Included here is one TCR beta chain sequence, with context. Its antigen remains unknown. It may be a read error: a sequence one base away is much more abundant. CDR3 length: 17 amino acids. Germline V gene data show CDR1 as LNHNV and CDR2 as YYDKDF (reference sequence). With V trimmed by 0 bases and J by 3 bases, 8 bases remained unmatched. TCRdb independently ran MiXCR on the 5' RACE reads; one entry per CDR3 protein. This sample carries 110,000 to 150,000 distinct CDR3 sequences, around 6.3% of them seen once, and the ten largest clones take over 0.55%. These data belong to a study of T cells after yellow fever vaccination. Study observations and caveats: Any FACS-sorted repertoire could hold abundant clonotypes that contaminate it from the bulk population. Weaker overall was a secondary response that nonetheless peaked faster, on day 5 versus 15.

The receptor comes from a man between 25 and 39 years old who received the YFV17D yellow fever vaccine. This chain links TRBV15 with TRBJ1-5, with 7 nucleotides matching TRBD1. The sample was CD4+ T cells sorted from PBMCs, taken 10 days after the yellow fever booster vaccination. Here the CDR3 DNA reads TGTGCCACCAGCAGAGAACACAGGGGCAGGGCCAATCAGCCCCAGCATTTT. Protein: CATSREHRGRANQPQHF.